This entry lists 25 T cell receptor beta chains sequenced from one sample in a study of shared clonotypes between healthy human individuals. Produced via immunoSEQ multiplex PCR; TCRdb's table is partial and in-frame only. This table holds millions of clones, about 92% found once. Material: naive CD4+ T cells from PBMCs. This sample's subset: CD45RA+ positively selected. The origin of the receptors is a man aged 18 to 30 in good health. Some clones in this sample may be carry-over from other donors' samples.

This chain links TRBV15 with TRBJ2-7, with TRBD2 matching 16 bases. Per germline, CDR1 LNHNV and CDR2 YYDKDF (reference sequence). Losses at the gene ends were 1 base for V and 6 bases for J; bases not matched to a gene: 6. This CDR3 is 17 amino acids long. The CDR3 DNA follows: TGTGCCACCAGCAGAGCTATGGGACTAGCGGGAGGGAGCGAGCAGTACTTC. This translates into CATSRAMGLAGGSEQYF.

The gene calls are TRBV7-3 and TRBJ2-7; D might be TRBD2 (6 bases). Trimming left V 2 bases short and J 3 bases short, with 14 bases between. Germline lookup yields CDR1 SGHTA and CDR2 FQGTGA. This CDR3 has 15 amino acids. CDR3 DNA sequence: TGTGCCAGCAGCTTATACGGCGGGACCTACTACGAGCAGTACTTC. This encodes CASSLYGGTYYEQYF.

This chain links TRBV7-4 with TRBJ2-3, with D unresolved. Per germline, CDR1 SGHVT and CDR2 SQSDAQ. CDR3 length: 16 amino acids. V was pared by 5 bases and J by 0 bases, with 15 bases between. CDR3 DNA: TGTGCCAGCAGCGTAGGTAGGTTAACTAGCACAGATACGCAGTATTTT. It specifies CASSVGRLTSTDTQYF.

CDR3 sequence (DNA): TGTGCCAGTAGTACCCTAGCGTCCGCCTACAATGAGCAGTTCTTC. Translation: CASSTLASAYNEQFF. The rearrangement joins TRBV19 to TRBJ2-1; possibly TRBD2 for D (6 bases). The length of the CDR3 is 15 residues. V was pared by 4 bases and J by 2 bases, with 12 bases between. CDR1 LNHDA and CDR2 SQIVND come from the germline V gene (reference sequence).

The rearrangement joins TRBV19 to TRBJ2-3; no clear D gene. In germline, CDR1 is LNHDA, CDR2 SQIVND (reference sequence). The germline V and J ends were trimmed by 5 bases and 0 bases, with 12 bases remaining between them. The CDR3 has 15 residues. The CDR3 here is CASSVGRTSTDTQYF. The CDR3, as DNA: TGTGCCAGTAGTGTCGGTCGTACTAGCACAGATACGCAGTATTTT.

This sequence joins TRBV2 and TRBJ2-5; TRBD2 aligns across 7 bases. The V segment lost 7 bases and the J segment 4 bases; nucleotides outside the gene matches: 12. CDR1 is SNHLY, CDR2 FYNNEI, per germline. The CDR3 covers 15 residues. The CDR3 DNA reads TGTGCCAGCACCCGTGGACTAGTTAGTTCAGAGACCCAGTACTTC. Amino acids: CASTRGLVSSETQYF.

This rearrangement joins TRBV10-2 to TRBJ2-7; TRBD2 agrees at 10 bases. CDR3 length equals 15 residues. Germline V gives CDR1 WSHSY, CDR2 SAAADI. V lost 6 bases, J lost 3 bases, and 8 bases stayed unmatched. For the CDR3, the DNA is TGCGCCAGCAGACGGACTAGCGGAGGGTTCTACGAGCAGTACTTC. Its protein is CASRRTSGGFYEQYF.

This chain connects TRBV2 to TRBJ1-4; D is unresolved. Trimming removed 9 bases from V and 8 bases from J, with 10 bases in between. Germline assignment: CDR1 SNHLY and CDR2 FYNNEI. The CDR3 contains 11 residues. The DNA of the CDR3 is TGTGCCAGTACACTACGAGAAAAACTGTTTTTT. It translates to CASTLREKLFF.

V and J are TRBV11-2 and TRBJ1-5; D uncertain. Trimming stripped 0 bases from V and 5 bases from J, with 5 bases between. Germline-derived CDR1 and CDR2 are SGHAT and FQNNGV. The CDR3 loop spans 13 amino acids. The CDR3 DNA reads as TGTGCCAGCAGCTTAGAGTTAGATCAGCCCCAGCATTTT. Translated, it gives CASSLELDQPQHF.

This chain connects TRBV4-2 to TRBJ1-2; D perhaps matches TRBD1 (5 bases). This CDR3 spans 14 amino acids. Looked up from germline, CDR1 is LGHNA and CDR2 is YNFKEQ. V lost 0 bases, J lost 4 bases, and 9 bases lay in between. The CDR3 DNA is TGTGCCAGCAGCCAAGATCCAGGGTTCTATGGCTACACCTTC. Its translation: CASSQDPGFYGYTF.

The chain is built from TRBV28 and TRBJ2-5; 10 bases map to TRBD2. Germline trimming cut 6 bases from V and 5 bases from J; bases unmatched to any gene: 12. CDR1 is MDHEN and CDR2 is SYDVKM in the germline V gene. CDR3 length: 16 amino acids. The CDR3 nucleotides read TGTGCCAGCAGCCCTAGCGGGAGTGGCTCTTTGGAGACCCAGTACTTC. Protein: CASSPSGSGSLETQYF.

The rearrangement uses TRBV14 and TRBJ1-2; 8 bases match TRBD1. Germline V gives CDR1 SGHDN, CDR2 FVKESK. The CDR3 covers 15 residues. Germline trimming cut 3 bases from V and 4 bases from J; bases unmatched to any gene: 7. The CDR3 DNA reads TGTGCCAGCAGCCATCAGGGGGCCTCTTTCTATGGCTACACCTTC. Protein: CASSHQGASFYGYTF.

The chain links TRBV2 to TRBJ2-3, with TRBD1 identical over 9 bases. Germline trimming cut 9 bases from V and 3 bases from J; bases unmatched to any gene: 1. Germline V gene data show CDR1 as SNHLY and CDR2 as FYNNEI. The CDR3 runs to 12 residues. Written as DNA, the CDR3 is TGTGCCAGACAGGGGGCAACAGATACGCAGTATTTT. It encodes CARQGATDTQYF.

Regarding this clone: Other DNA sequences of this sample code for an identical CDR3. The chain uses TRBV9 and TRBJ2-1; 10 bases map to TRBD2. Germline V gene sequence: CDR1 SGDLS, CDR2 YYNGEE. The CDR3 is made up of 15 amino acids. Losses at the gene ends were 2 bases for V and 3 bases for J; bases not matched to a gene: 2. This CDR3 reads CASSVLAGDYNEQFF. The CDR3 DNA sequence: TGTGCCAGCAGCGTGCTAGCGGGAGACTACAATGAGCAGTTCTTC.

The chain is built from TRBV5-1 and TRBJ2-3, with D perhaps TRBD2 (5 bases). V shed 3 bases and J shed 8 bases, with 16 bases lying between them. CDR3 length: 14 amino acids. Germline-derived CDR1 and CDR2 are SGHRS and YFSETQ. The CDR3 sequence is CASSYDGPAGTQYF. In DNA, the CDR3 is TGCGCCAGCAGCTACGATGGGCCCGCGGGTACGCAGTATTTT.

The chain uses TRBV27 and TRBJ1-2, with D possibly being TRBD1 (5 bases). The CDR3 runs 16 residues. Trimming took 5 bases from V and 1 from J, leaving 17 bases between them. Germline CDR1 is MNHEY and CDR2 is SMNVEV (reference sequence). CDR3 sequence reads: CASSRLTGGFNYGYTF. The CDR3 bases are TGTGCCAGCAGTCGACTAACGGGGGGTTTTAACTATGGCTACACCTTC.

The gene calls are TRBV6-1 and TRBJ1-2; TRBD1 might be the D (5 bases). The length of the CDR3 is 12 residues. Trimming took off 4 bases at V and 6 bases at J, with 9 bases between the two ends. Per germline, CDR1 MNHNS and CDR2 SASEGT. The CDR3 bases are TGTGCCAGCAGTGTGTCGGGGGATGGCTACACCTTC. This translates into CASSVSGDGYTF.

The gene calls are TRBV28 and TRBJ2-1; D perhaps matches TRBD1 (7 bases). This CDR3 is 16 amino acids long. CDR1 is MDHEN, CDR2 SYDVKM, per germline. Trimming cost V 4 bases and J 3 bases, with 16 bases left between them. CDR3 coding DNA: TGTGCCAGCAGTTCCGCGGGGACAGCGAACTACAATGAGCAGTTCTTC. Protein sequence: CASSSAGTANYNEQFF.

V and J are TRBV7-9 and TRBJ1-3; maybe TRBD1 (5 bases). The length of the CDR3 is 16 residues. Germline assignment: CDR1 SEHNR and CDR2 FQNEAQ (reference sequence). V was clipped by 4 bases and J by 0 bases, with 13 bases between them. CDR3 nucleotides: TGTGCCAGCAGCTCGGGGGGTCTTAGCTCTGGAAACACCATATATTTT. Translating it yields CASSSGGLSSGNTIYF. The variable domain in full, with the rest retrieved from reference TRBV7-9 and TRBJ1-3, is DTGVSQNPRHKITKRGQNVTFRCDPISEHNRLYWYRQTLGQGPEFLTYFQNEAQLEKSRLLSDRFSAERPKGSFSTLEIQRTEQGDSAMYLCASSSGGLSSGNTIYFGEGSWLTVV.

The chain has TRBV5-8 and TRBJ1-2, with D perhaps matching TRBD1 (5 bases). Germline lookup yields CDR1 SGHTS and CDR2 YDEGEE. The CDR3 sequence is 13 residues long. Trimming pared 6 bases from V and 4 bases from J, leaving 13 bases between. The CDR3 reads CASKSRGGYGYTF. CDR3 sequence (DNA): TGTGCCAGCAAGTCTCGTGGGGGCTATGGCTACACCTTC.

The chain has TRBV27 and TRBJ2-5, with D perhaps TRBD2 (5 bases). This CDR3 has 15 amino acids. CDR1 MNHEY and CDR2 SMNVEV come from the germline V gene (reference sequence). Trimming took off 3 bases at V and 9 bases at J, with 20 bases between the two ends. CDR3 residues: CASSLFSLADGAQYF. The CDR3 DNA is TGTGCCAGCAGTTTGTTTAGCCTGGCGGACGGGGCCCAGTACTTC.

This clone was seen only once. The chain combines TRBV7-9 with TRBJ1-4; TRBD1 is a possible D gene (5 bases). CDR1 is SEHNR and CDR2 is FQNEAQ in the germline V gene (reference sequence). The V gene lost 1 base and the J gene lost 8 bases, with 11 bases spanning the gap. This CDR3 is built from 14 residues. DNA of the CDR3: TGTGCCAGCAGCTTAGGGCCAGGGCCCGAAAAACTGTTTTTT. This sequence encodes CASSLGPGPEKLFF.

The chain combines TRBV18 with TRBJ2-1; TRBD2 might be the D (6 bases). V lost 4 bases to trimming and J lost 3 bases, with 16 bases between them. The germline V gene has CDR1 KGHSH and CDR2 LQKENI. This CDR3 has 16 amino acids. The CDR3 nucleotides read TGTGCCAGCTCACACCCTCTGGGAGGTGGCTACAATGAGCAGTTCTTC. This codes for CASSHPLGGGYNEQFF. Full variable domain (rest looked up from reference TRBV18 and TRBJ2-1): NAGVMQNPRHLVRRRGQEARLRCSPMKGHSHVYWYRQLPEEGLKFMVYLQKENIIDESGMPKERFSAEFPKEGPSILRIQQVVRGDSAAYFCASSHPLGGGYNEQFFGPGTRLTVL.

V and J are TRBV19 and TRBJ2-5; TRBD1 is a possible D gene (5 bases). The V gene lost 3 bases and the J gene lost 0 bases, with 17 bases spanning the gap. There are 17 residues in the CDR3. Looked up from germline, CDR1 is LNHDA and CDR2 is SQIVND (reference sequence). CDR3 sequence reads: CASSITQGNGYQETQYF. As DNA, the CDR3 is TGTGCCAGTAGTATCACCCAGGGAAATGGGTACCAAGAGACCCAGTACTTC.

The rearrangement uses TRBV23-1 and TRBJ2-3; 9 bases map to TRBD2. TRBV23-1 is filed as an ORF, its function uncertain. V lost 1 base, J lost 0 bases, and 5 bases stayed unmatched. The CDR3 length is 17 residues. In nucleotides, the CDR3 is TGCGCCAGCAGTCAATGGGGTACTAGCGGGAGCACAGATACGCAGTATTTT. Its protein product is CASSQWGTSGSTDTQYF.